The table lists the clone carrying this TCR beta chain with a count of one. This specimen comes from a study of blood T cell repertoires in COVID-19. Seattle patients were enrolled while actively infected and followed longitudinally. Study processing details: Estimated nucleated cell counts came from reference gene primer amplification. Repertoires were generated with immunoSEQ multiplex PCR, while TCRdb's copy carries only in-frame clones and drops some. The V and J calls and clone size come from that table; D and trimming were worked out from the DNA. This sample yields roughly 120,000 clones, of which about 90% are seen a single time; about 1.9% belongs to the top ten. CDR1 and CDR2 from the germline V gene are MDHEN and SYDVKM. V lost 6 bases to trimming and J lost 7 bases; unmatched junction nucleotides: 3. CDR3 length equals 13 residues.

This receptor was obtained from a man over 45 with COVID-19, enrolled during active disease. The chain is built from TRBV28 and TRBJ1-4, with 9 bases lining up with TRBD1. Sequencing was carried out using peripheral blood. Here the CDR3 DNA reads TGTGCCAGCAGAGACAGGGGGACTGAAAAACTGTTTTTT. This codes for CASRDRGTEKLFF.